The 10 T cell receptor beta chains below were found in one sample sequenced in a study of blood T cell repertoires in COVID-19. Sequencing was performed with immunoSEQ multiplex PCR; in TCRdb, only in-frame clones are kept and a portion is missing. This sample has some 300,000 clones, with 88% found just once. The sequenced sample consisted of peripheral blood. The receptor source for this set is a woman aged 25 to 45 who had recovered from COVID-19.

The V and J genes are TRBV4-1 and TRBJ2-7, with TRBD1 matching 8 bases. The ends lost 2 bases at V and 0 bases at J; junction bases unmatched: 9. CDR1 and CDR2 (germline): MGHRA, YSYEKL. The CDR3 runs to 17 residues. As DNA, the CDR3 is TGCGCCAGCAGCCAACCGCCCGACAGGGGAAACTCCTACGAGCAGTACTTC. This codes for CASSQPPDRGNSYEQYF.

The V gene is TRBV18, the J gene TRBJ2-7, with 8 bases identical to TRBD1. Trimming removed 2 bases from V and 7 bases from J; junction bases left unmatched: 7. CDR1 KGHSH and CDR2 LQKENI come from the germline V gene. The CDR3 consists of 14 residues. The CDR3 DNA is TGTGCCAGCTCACCAAGCAGGGGGCGTTCTGAGCAGTACTTC. This sequence encodes CASSPSRGRSEQYF. Variable domain in full (rest from reference TRBV18 and TRBJ2-7): NAGVMQNPRHLVRRRGQEARLRCSPMKGHSHVYWYRQLPEEGLKFMVYLQKENIIDESGMPKERFSAEFPKEGPSILRIQQVVRGDSAAYFCASSPSRGRSEQYFGPGTRLTVT.

The chain couples TRBV3-1 (or the pseudogene TRBV3-2) to TRBJ2-5; a weak D match, TRBD2 (5 bases). CDR3 size: 16 residues. The germline V and J ends were trimmed by 0 bases and 5 bases, with 16 bases remaining between them. Germline CDR1 LGHDT, CDR2 YNNKEL (reference sequence). The CDR3 region has the DNA TGTGCCAGCAGCCAAGAAACGGGAACGAGAATGGAGACCCAGTACTTC. Its translation: CASSQETGTRMETQYF.

The rearrangement uses TRBV3-1 (or the pseudogene TRBV3-2) and TRBJ2-1, with 15 nucleotides matching TRBD2. This CDR3 spans 16 amino acids. Germline V CDR1 and CDR2: LGHDT, YNNKEL (reference sequence). V trimming: 4 bases; J trimming: 6 bases; junction bases outside the gene matches: 4. The CDR3 DNA reads TGTGCCAGCAGCCGAGGACTAGCGGGGGGGCTCAATGAGCAGTTCTTC. It codes for CASSRGLAGGLNEQFF.

This clone has only one observation. The chain uses TRBV10-2 and TRBJ1-5, with 9 bases matching TRBD1. The V gene end was trimmed by 5 bases and the J gene end by 5 bases; junction bases not matched to a gene: 4. Germline V lookup: CDR1 WSHSY, CDR2 SAAADI. This CDR3 is built from 14 residues. The CDR3 here is CASSPQGADQPQHF. In nucleotides, the CDR3 is TGCGCCAGCAGTCCACAGGGGGCAGATCAGCCCCAGCATTTT.

The gene calls are TRBV3-1 (or the pseudogene TRBV3-2) and TRBJ1-4, with TRBD1 as a possible D gene (6 bases). Germline-derived CDR1 and CDR2 are LGHDT and YNNKEL (reference sequence). The V end was cut by 6 bases, the J end by 7 bases, with 12 bases between. The CDR3 has 13 amino acids. CDR3 coding DNA: TGTGCCAGCAGGAGGGGGATGGCTGAAAAACTGTTTTTT. As protein: CASRRGMAEKLFF.

This clone was seen a handful of times. The genes are TRBV7-7 and TRBJ2-1; weak D call: TRBD2 (7 bases). The CDR3 spans 13 residues. CDR1 SSHAT and CDR2 FNYEAQ come from the germline V gene (reference sequence). V lost 6 bases, J lost 6 bases, and 12 bases lay in between. CDR3 residues: CASSRGARNEQFF. For the CDR3, the DNA is TGTGCCAGCAGTCGGGGGGCTCGCAATGAGCAGTTCTTC.

This clone has a handful of counts. V gene TRBV5-4 combines with J gene TRBJ2-2, with D maybe TRBD1 (6 bases). The ends were cut back, 4 bases at V and 4 bases at J, with 14 bases in the middle. CDR1 is SGHNT and CDR2 is YYREEE in the germline V gene (reference sequence). The CDR3 is 15 amino acids. The CDR3 DNA is TGTGCCAGCAGCGCCGGGACAAGCGTCACCGGGGAGCTGTTTTTT. Amino acid sequence: CASSAGTSVTGELFF.

The chain is built from TRBV12-5 and TRBJ2-2, with TRBD2 matching over 8 bases. CDR3 length: 15 residues. V trimming: 6 bases; J trimming: 0 bases; junction bases outside the gene matches: 3. Looked up from germline, CDR1 is LGHNT and CDR2 is FRNRAP. The CDR3 sequence: CASGREGANTGELFF. In DNA form, the CDR3 reads TGTGCTAGTGGCCGGGAGGGCGCGAACACCGGGGAGCTGTTTTTT.

This sequence joins TRBV7-2 and TRBJ2-3; D is uncertain. Trimming removed 5 bases at V and 7 bases at J, with 16 bases between. CDR1 and CDR2 (germline): SGHTA, FQGNSA. There are 14 residues in the CDR3. The CDR3 is CASSPPGLSNTQYF. The CDR3 region has the DNA TGTGCCAGCAGCCCACCGGGTTTATCAAATACGCAGTATTTT.